This T cell receptor beta chain was captured by sequencing in a study of T cell repertoires in ileal Crohn's disease (dated by TCRdb to about 2019). For the study in its entirety: At the time of surgery, roughly 40% of patients were active smokers, and the median duration of disease was around eight years. Every patient underwent surgery because of a complication, which was stricturing disease in around 61% of cases and penetrating disease in approximately 40%. Roughly half of the patients were given postoperative therapy, with around eleven receiving thiopurines and about 19 receiving anti-TNF agents. TCR repertoire analysis was performed in roughly 50 Crohn's disease patients drawn from a prospective multicentre cohort. The study ran alongside a multicentre cohort designed to identify predictors of early endoscopic recurrence after ileocolonic resection. A Rutgeerts score higher than i0 was the definition used for endoscopic postoperative recurrence. A total of roughly 170 mucosal samples from roughly 57 patients were sequenced, collected from several sites on the surgical specimen and at postoperative endoscopy. Broad study findings and their caveats: Only a subgroup of patients, of unstated size, had mucosal CD4 and CD8 T cells sorted and sequenced. Compared with non-smokers, patients who were active smokers at surgery showed a significantly higher proportion of clonal expansions (approximately 28% vs 17%, p=0.02). Sorted CD8 T cells carried more high-frequency clones than CD4 T cells, suggesting mucosal expansions were mainly CD8. Higher high-frequency clone percentages at surgery were associated with endoscopic recurrence; all patients with clonality above 26.8% (18/57) had recurrence.

To be eligible, patients had to be adults with ileal or ileocolonic Crohn's disease and an indication for ileocolonic resection. Whole ileal mucosal biopsies were kept frozen at -80 degrees C prior to DNA extraction. Genomic DNA was extracted from frozen whole biopsies with a TRizol-based method and quantified on a NanoDrop 2000 spectrophotometer. Including cysteine and phenylalanine, the CDR3 has 15 amino acids. Solely the CDR3 DNA is kept, with 45 bases framed from the first base. CDR1 and CDR2 are read off the germline V gene as SGHNT and YENEEA. V is trimmed back by 5 bases and J by 4 bases, and the junction contains 7 bases that no gene match accounts for. With regard to this clone: It has no known antigen specificity. No much larger clone exists at a distance of one base, and base qualities are not known.

For commercial TCRB immunosequencing, approximately 460 nanograms of biopsy DNA were submitted for each sample. CDR3 regions were amplified from genomic DNA by Adaptive Biotechnology using a two-step, amplification bias-controlled multiplex PCR. In the first PCR, primers covered every V and J gene segment, and in the second PCR, barcodes and Illumina adapters were added. An Illumina instrument was used to sequence the CDR3 libraries. As for how the authors treated the data: The analysis used both the pipelines supplied by the vendor and custom analysis of the raw data in R/Bioconductor with R version 3.3.0. Clonality, ranging from 0 to 1, was calculated as the inverse of the normalised Shannon entropy of all productive clones. High-frequency clones were defined as the share of the repertoire taken up by the top 100 clones, keeping only clones that passed a 95% confidence test. Repertoire diversity was measured with the Simpson index, and overlap between samples was measured with the Morisita-Horn index. TCRdb obtained this table from immuneACCESS and retained in-frame rearrangements with V and J assigned. These tables miss some clones; where compared with another copy, unresolved V genes account for less than half of the shortfall, and the remainder is unexplained. For V, J and clone size, that table is used; D and trimming come from the DNA. A total of about 5,000 clones appear in this sample, about four fifths of them only once. The ten largest clones capture around 26% of the sample.

In this chain, TRBV11-3 is recombined with TRBJ2-2, and 7 bases in between align with TRBD1. The sequence came from an adult with Crohn's disease. The material sequenced was ileal tissue. The CDR3 loop reads CASSANRQGTGELFF. Here is the DNA: TGTGCCAGCAGCGCTAATAGACAGGGCACCGGGGAGCTGTTTTTT.